The next 3 T cell receptor beta chains were all read from a single sample in a study of cytomegalovirus exposure and HLA in healthy donors. Sequenced by immunoSEQ multiplex PCR; TCRdb stores in-frame clones only, minus some. The data hold some 160,000 clones, with about 89% observed a single time. The specimen was PBMCs. All receptors derive from a man aged 18 to 35 in good health and CMV-seronegative.

The chain combines TRBV29-1 with TRBJ1-2, with TRBD1 matching 8 bases. Per the germline V gene, CDR1 is SQVTM and CDR2 is ANQGSEA. J was trimmed by 8 bases and V by 3 bases; bases with no gene match: 8. The CDR3 contains 13 residues. The CDR3 loop is CSVDEMDRVGYTF. The DNA of the CDR3 is TGCAGCGTTGACGAGATGGACAGGGTCGGCTACACCTTC.

The table lists this clone with a count of one. The chain joins TRBV7-7 to TRBJ2-7, with TRBD1 as a possible D gene (6 bases). This CDR3 is 14 amino acids long. V was pared by 5 bases and J by 3 bases, with 14 bases between. Germline V CDR1 and CDR2: SSHAT, FNYEAQ (reference sequence). CDR3 in DNA: TGTGCCAGCAGCGAGGACAGAGCCAACTACGAGCAGTACTTC. Its protein is CASSEDRANYEQYF. Filled out from reference TRBV7-7 and TRBJ2-7, the complete variable domain reads GAGVSQSPRYKVTKRGQDVTLRCDPISSHATLYWYQQALGQGPEFLTYFNYEAQPDKSGLPSDRFSAERPEGSISTLTIQRTEQRDSAMYRCASSEDRANYEQYFGPGTRLTVT.

This clone was counted a single time. The CDR3 nucleotides are TGTGCCAGCTCACCGCCACAGGGGACTCACCGGGAAAAACTGTTTTTT. Residues: CASSPPQGTHREKLFF. The chain recombines TRBV18 with TRBJ1-4; 7 bases are shared with TRBD1. Germline V gene sequence: CDR1 KGHSH, CDR2 LQKENI. With V trimmed by 3 bases and J by 8 bases, 12 bases remained unmatched. There are 16 residues in the CDR3.